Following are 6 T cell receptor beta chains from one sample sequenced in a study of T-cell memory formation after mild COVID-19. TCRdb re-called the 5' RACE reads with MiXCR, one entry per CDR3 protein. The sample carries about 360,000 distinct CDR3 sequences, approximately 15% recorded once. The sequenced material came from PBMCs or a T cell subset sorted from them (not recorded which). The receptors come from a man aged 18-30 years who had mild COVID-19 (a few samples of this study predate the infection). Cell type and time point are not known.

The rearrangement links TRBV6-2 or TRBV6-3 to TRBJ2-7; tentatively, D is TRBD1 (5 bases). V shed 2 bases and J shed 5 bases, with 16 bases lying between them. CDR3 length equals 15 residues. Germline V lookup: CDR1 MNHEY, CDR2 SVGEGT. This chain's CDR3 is CASSYGKGRVNEQYF. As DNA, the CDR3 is TGTGCCAGCAGTTACGGGAAGGGGCGTGTAAACGAGCAGTACTTC.

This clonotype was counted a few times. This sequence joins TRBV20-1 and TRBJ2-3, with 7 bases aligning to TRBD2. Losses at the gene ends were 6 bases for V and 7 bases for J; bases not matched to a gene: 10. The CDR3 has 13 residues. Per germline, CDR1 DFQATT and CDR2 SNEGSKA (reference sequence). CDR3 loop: CSALADPPNTQYF. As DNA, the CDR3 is TGCAGTGCCCTAGCGGATCCTCCGAATACGCAGTATTTT.

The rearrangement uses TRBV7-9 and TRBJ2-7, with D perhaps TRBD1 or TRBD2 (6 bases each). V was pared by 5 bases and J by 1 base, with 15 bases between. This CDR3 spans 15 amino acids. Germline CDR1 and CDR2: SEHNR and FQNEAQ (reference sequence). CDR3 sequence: CASSTLTGRSYEQYF. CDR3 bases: TGTGCCAGCAGCACCTTAACAGGGAGGTCCTACGAGCAGTACTTC.

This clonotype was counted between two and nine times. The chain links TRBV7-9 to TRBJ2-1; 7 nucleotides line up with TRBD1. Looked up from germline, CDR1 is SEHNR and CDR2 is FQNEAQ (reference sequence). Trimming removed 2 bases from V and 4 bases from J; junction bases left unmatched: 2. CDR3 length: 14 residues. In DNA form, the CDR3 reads TGTGCCAGCAGCTTAATCAGGGGGTACAATGAGCAGTTCTTC. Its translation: CASSLIRGYNEQFF.

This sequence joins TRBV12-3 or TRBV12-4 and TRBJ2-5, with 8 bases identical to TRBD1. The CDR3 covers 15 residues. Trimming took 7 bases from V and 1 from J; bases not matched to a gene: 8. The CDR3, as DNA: TGTGCCAGCAACCTATGGACAGGGACCCAAGAGACCCAGTACTTC. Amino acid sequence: CASNLWTGTQETQYF.

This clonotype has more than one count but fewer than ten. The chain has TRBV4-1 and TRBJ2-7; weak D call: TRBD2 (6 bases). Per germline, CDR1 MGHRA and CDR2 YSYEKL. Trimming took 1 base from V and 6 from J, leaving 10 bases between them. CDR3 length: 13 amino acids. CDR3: CASSQVEEGEQYF. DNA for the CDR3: TGCGCCAGCAGCCAAGTGGAGGAGGGCGAGCAGTACTTC.